A selection of T cell receptor beta chains follows, all from one sample in a study of siplizumab effects on memory and regulatory T cells. Method: immunoSEQ multiplex PCR; TCRdb's copy keeps in-frame clones and lacks some. Altogether 100,000 or so clones are present, 85% to 95% being singletons, with the ten largest covering roughly 0.6%. The sample taken for sequencing was Tregs sorted from blood. All receptors come from a human donor in good health. The CDR3 runs from the conserved cysteine through the conserved F or W. The order of the fields is J gene, V gene, D gene, clone size, CDR3 protein, CDR3 DNA. A D gene is named only where the DNA matches it firmly. Clone sizes are given selectively: once, few, many, or a class where the clone is expanded.

j_call: TRBJ1-1
v_call: TRBV28
d_call: NA
clone_size: few
cdr3_aa: CASRTTGLNTEAFF
cdr3_nt: TGTGCCAGCCGCACCACAGGGCTGAACACTGAAGCTTTCTTT

j_call: TRBJ2-4
v_call: TRBV5-1
d_call: NA
clone_size: NA
cdr3_aa: CASSLYRNIQYF
cdr3_nt: TGCGCCAGCAGCTTATACCGAAACATTCAGTACTTC

j_call: TRBJ1-2
v_call: TRBV9
d_call: NA
clone_size: NA
cdr3_aa: CASSLTGTINYGYTF
cdr3_nt: TGTGCCAGCAGCCTCACAGGGACGATTAACTATGGCTACACCTTC

j_call: TRBJ1-6
v_call: TRBV9
d_call: NA
clone_size: NA
cdr3_aa: CASSVFRVNSPLHF
cdr3_nt: TGTGCCAGCAGCGTCTTCAGGGTTAATTCACCCCTCCACTTT

j_call: TRBJ1-2
v_call: TRBV20-1
d_call: NA
clone_size: NA
cdr3_aa: CSSRANYGYTF
cdr3_nt: TGCAGCTCCCGAGCTAACTATGGCTACACCTTC

j_call: TRBJ2-6
v_call: TRBV10-3
d_call: NA
clone_size: NA
cdr3_aa: CAIRGAGGAGANVLTF
cdr3_nt: TGTGCCATCAGGGGGGCGGGTGGAGCCGGGGCCAACGTCCTGACTTTC

j_call: TRBJ2-7
v_call: TRBV28
d_call: TRBD2
clone_size: NA
cdr3_aa: CASRVWREGSYEQYF
cdr3_nt: TGTGCCAGCAGGGTGTGGCGGGAGGGCTCCTACGAGCAGTACTTC

j_call: TRBJ1-4
v_call: TRBV5-1
d_call: TRBD1
clone_size: NA
cdr3_aa: CASSLGQGGEKLFF
cdr3_nt: TGCGCCAGCAGCCTGGGACAGGGAGGGGAAAAACTGTTTTTT

j_call: TRBJ1-5
v_call: TRBV6-6
d_call: TRBD1
clone_size: NA
cdr3_aa: CASSSKQGQFNQPQHF
cdr3_nt: TGTGCCAGCAGTTCAAAACAGGGACAGTTTAATCAGCCCCAGCATTTT

j_call: TRBJ2-7
v_call: TRBV28
d_call: NA
clone_size: NA
cdr3_aa: CASSLFGYEQYF
cdr3_nt: TGTGCCAGCAGTTTATTCGGATACGAGCAGTACTTC

j_call: TRBJ2-5
v_call: TRBV7-9
d_call: NA
clone_size: NA
cdr3_aa: CANTHGGAAETQYF
cdr3_nt: TGTGCCAACACGCATGGGGGGGCAGCCGAGACCCAGTACTTC

j_call: TRBJ1-5
v_call: TRBV6-6
d_call: NA
clone_size: NA
cdr3_aa: CASSGTYSNQPQHF
cdr3_nt: TGTGCCAGCTCCGGGACGTATAGCAATCAGCCCCAGCATTTT

j_call: TRBJ2-7
v_call: TRBV28
d_call: TRBD2
clone_size: once
cdr3_aa: CASLTTSGRYEQYF
cdr3_nt: TGTGCCAGCCTCACGACTAGCGGGAGATACGAGCAGTACTTC

j_call: TRBJ2-2
v_call: TRBV5-1
d_call: NA
clone_size: NA
cdr3_aa: CASSLVNRRNTGELFF
cdr3_nt: TGCGCCAGCAGCTTGGTGAACAGACGGAACACCGGGGAGCTGTTTTTT

j_call: TRBJ2-7
v_call: TRBV29-1
d_call: TRBD2
clone_size: NA
cdr3_aa: CSVTPRETWHEQYF
cdr3_nt: TGCAGCGTAACCCCGCGGGAGACGTGGCACGAGCAGTACTTC

j_call: TRBJ2-5
v_call: TRBV2
d_call: NA
clone_size: NA
cdr3_aa: CASSEPWGLLETQYF
cdr3_nt: TGTGCCAGCAGCGAACCTTGGGGCCTATTGGAGACCCAGTACTTC

j_call: TRBJ2-1
v_call: TRBV2
d_call: TRBD2
clone_size: NA
cdr3_aa: CASSGTSGSSYEQFF
cdr3_nt: TGTGCCAGCAGTGGAACTAGCGGGAGTAGCTATGAGCAGTTCTTC

j_call: TRBJ2-1
v_call: TRBV5-1
d_call: NA
clone_size: NA
cdr3_aa: CASSLVSSRLSRNEQFF
cdr3_nt: TGCGCCAGCAGCTTGGTGAGTTCGCGACTCTCTCGCAATGAGCAGTTCTTC

j_call: TRBJ2-1
v_call: TRBV9
d_call: NA
clone_size: NA
cdr3_aa: CASTMKGLGEQFF
cdr3_nt: TGTGCCAGCACAATGAAGGGCCTTGGTGAGCAGTTCTTC

j_call: TRBJ2-2
v_call: TRBV6-5
d_call: NA
clone_size: NA
cdr3_aa: CASTRADGELFF
cdr3_nt: TGTGCCAGCACGAGGGCTGACGGGGAGCTGTTTTTT

j_call: TRBJ2-2
v_call: TRBV6-5
d_call: NA
clone_size: NA
cdr3_aa: CASRMEGLNTGELFF
cdr3_nt: TGTGCCAGCAGGATGGAGGGCTTAAACACCGGGGAGCTGTTTTTT

j_call: TRBJ2-5
v_call: TRBV14
d_call: TRBD2
clone_size: NA
cdr3_aa: CASSQVPGLAGVWETQYF
cdr3_nt: TGTGCCAGCAGCCAAGTCCCAGGACTAGCGGGAGTTTGGGAGACCCAGTACTTC

j_call: TRBJ2-5
v_call: TRBV15
d_call: NA
clone_size: NA
cdr3_aa: CATSRDRGGPSRETQYF
cdr3_nt: TGTGCCACCAGCAGAGACAGGGGAGGACCAAGCAGGGAGACCCAGTACTTC

j_call: TRBJ1-5
v_call: TRBV5-6
d_call: NA
clone_size: NA
cdr3_aa: CASSYTSTRDLPQPQHF
cdr3_nt: TGTGCCAGCAGCTACACCTCTACCCGGGACTTGCCTCAGCCCCAGCATTTT

j_call: TRBJ2-7
v_call: TRBV7-2
d_call: NA
clone_size: once
cdr3_aa: CASSLDGLYEQYF
cdr3_nt: TGTGCCAGCAGCTTAGATGGCCTCTACGAGCAGTACTTC

j_call: TRBJ2-3
v_call: TRBV28
d_call: TRBD2
clone_size: NA
cdr3_aa: CASISSGRTDTQYF
cdr3_nt: TGTGCCAGCATCTCTAGCGGGAGAACAGATACGCAGTATTTT

j_call: TRBJ1-2
v_call: TRBV6-5
d_call: NA
clone_size: NA
cdr3_aa: CASRRGNYGYTF
cdr3_nt: TGTGCCAGCAGACGGGGTAACTATGGCTACACCTTC

j_call: TRBJ2-1
v_call: TRBV7-2
d_call: NA
clone_size: once
cdr3_aa: CASSLGPGRSEQFF
cdr3_nt: TGTGCCAGCAGCTTAGGCCCAGGGCGCAGTGAGCAGTTCTTC

j_call: TRBJ2-7
v_call: TRBV19
d_call: TRBD1
clone_size: NA
cdr3_aa: CASSILGLGDRAYEQYF
cdr3_nt: TGTGCCAGTAGTATTCTCGGTCTGGGGGACAGGGCCTACGAGCAGTACTTC

j_call: TRBJ1-1
v_call: TRBV5-1
d_call: NA
clone_size: NA
cdr3_aa: CASSPRWGVNTEAFF
cdr3_nt: TGCGCCAGCAGCCCCAGATGGGGGGTGAACACTGAAGCTTTCTTT

j_call: TRBJ1-1
v_call: TRBV19
d_call: NA
clone_size: NA
cdr3_aa: CASSNWWVQNTEAFF
cdr3_nt: TGTGCCAGTAGTAACTGGTGGGTACAGAACACTGAAGCTTTCTTT

j_call: TRBJ2-1
v_call: TRBV11-2
d_call: NA
clone_size: once
cdr3_aa: CASSLGRSSYNEQFF
cdr3_nt: TGTGCCAGCAGCTTAGGTCGGAGCTCCTACAATGAGCAGTTCTTC

j_call: TRBJ1-1
v_call: TRBV12-2
d_call: NA
clone_size: NA
cdr3_aa: CASRLASAEDTEAFF
cdr3_nt: TGTGCAAGTCGCTTAGCTTCAGCAGAGGACACTGAAGCTTTCTTT

j_call: TRBJ1-2
v_call: TRBV28
d_call: TRBD1
clone_size: NA
cdr3_aa: CASSDRAYGYTF
cdr3_nt: TGTGCCAGCAGTGACAGGGCCTATGGCTACACCTTC

j_call: TRBJ2-5
v_call: TRBV28
d_call: NA
clone_size: NA
cdr3_aa: CATVAEQETQYF
cdr3_nt: TGTGCCACGGTGGCTGAACAAGAGACCCAGTACTTC

j_call: TRBJ1-3
v_call: TRBV6-6
d_call: NA
clone_size: NA
cdr3_aa: CASSYSEYSGNTIYF
cdr3_nt: TGTGCCAGCAGTTACTCCGAATATTCTGGAAACACCATATATTTT

j_call: TRBJ2-4
v_call: TRBV21-1
d_call: NA
clone_size: NA
cdr3_aa: CASSSKGPGAETKNIQYF
cdr3_nt: TGTGCCAGCAGCTCAAAAGGCCCGGGGGCTGAAACCAAAAACATTCAGTACTTC

j_call: TRBJ1-4
v_call: TRBV30
d_call: NA
clone_size: NA
cdr3_aa: CAWNQGIGTNEKLFF
cdr3_nt: TGTGCCTGGAATCAGGGAATTGGAACTAATGAAAAACTGTTTTTT

j_call: TRBJ2-7
v_call: TRBV5-4
d_call: NA
clone_size: NA
cdr3_aa: CASSVDGPYEQYF
cdr3_nt: TGTGCCAGCAGCGTGGACGGCCCCTACGAGCAGTACTTC

j_call: TRBJ2-2
v_call: TRBV11-2
d_call: TRBD2
clone_size: NA
cdr3_aa: CASSLTPNSGRAGELFF
cdr3_nt: TGTGCCAGCAGCTTAACCCCTAATAGCGGGAGGGCCGGGGAGCTGTTTTTT

j_call: TRBJ2-1
v_call: TRBV7-9
d_call: NA
clone_size: NA
cdr3_aa: CASSLQFSGGYNEQFF
cdr3_nt: TGTGCCAGCAGCTTACAGTTTAGCGGAGGCTACAATGAGCAGTTCTTC